This TCR beta chain appears in the sequencing data of a study of blood T cells in healthy people across ages. This clonotype was seen a handful of times. Each sample used at least 6.5 million PBMCs. Sample-barcoded 5' priming and a J-beta primer mix drove a second PCR of 7 to 11 cycles. TCRdb reprocessed the 5' RACE reads via MiXCR and lists one record per CDR3 protein. In the table there are 750,000 to 850,000 distinct CDR3 sequences, around a quarter of which are singletons. V dropped 6 bases and J dropped 3; count of bases not matched to a gene: 9. The CDR3 has 14 residues. From germline, CDR1 is DFQATT and CDR2 SNEGSKA (reference sequence). This sample also appeared in a second study, on T cells of mothers and their children.

This TCR derives from a boy aged 5-17 years in good health. The gene calls are TRBV20-1 and TRBJ1-2; TRBD1 matches at 8 bases. Sequencing used blood. The CDR3: CSADQDREDYGYTF. In DNA, the CDR3 is TGCAGTGCGGACCAGGACAGGGAAGACTATGGCTACACCTTC.